The 14 T cell receptor beta chains below were found in one sample sequenced in a study of T cell responses to AZD1222 COVID-19 vaccine. The protocol was immunoSEQ multiplex PCR, while the TCRdb copy is restricted to in-frame clones and leaves out a portion. There are approximately 120,000 clones in the sample; more than 70% occur only once, and about 1.6% lies in the top ten. This sample comprised peripheral blood, obtained on day 0 of AZD1222 vaccination. These receptors originate from an adult in good health.

J is TRBJ1-2 and V is TRBV6-5; 7 bases are shared with TRBD1. J lost 2 bases, V lost 5 bases, and 5 bases had no gene match. CDR3 length equals 14 residues. Germline values: CDR1 MNHEY, CDR2 SVGAGI. The chain's CDR3 is CASSTQGVNYGYTF. In nucleotides, the CDR3 is TGTGCCAGCAGTACGCAGGGGGTGAACTATGGCTACACCTTC.

The chain recombines TRBV19 with TRBJ1-1; D remains ambiguous. CDR1 and CDR2 (germline): LNHDA, SQIVND (reference sequence). This CDR3 has 12 amino acids. Between the trimmed V and J ends, which lost 4 bases and 8 bases, there was a span of 11 bases. CDR3 amino acids: CASSKQQREAFF. The CDR3 DNA sequence: TGTGCCAGTAGTAAGCAGCAAAGGGAAGCTTTCTTT.

The chain carries TRBV18 and TRBJ2-1; D is ambiguous. The CDR3 runs 14 residues. In germline, CDR1 is KGHSH, CDR2 LQKENI. With 3 bases removed from V and 0 bases from J, the gap between germline ends came to 6 bases. This CDR3 is CASSPLDSYNEQFF. CDR3 coding DNA: TGTGCCAGCTCACCTCTGGACTCCTACAATGAGCAGTTCTTC.

V gene TRBV7-2 combines with J gene TRBJ1-5, with TRBD1 as a possible D gene (6 bases). The CDR3 totals 15 residues. CDR1 is SGHTA and CDR2 is FQGNSA in the germline V gene. V was pared by 5 bases and J by 6 bases, with 17 bases between. The CDR3 here is CASSLTGISSQPQHF. The CDR3 DNA reads TGTGCCAGCAGCCTTACAGGGATTAGTAGTCAGCCCCAGCATTTT.

The genes are TRBV7-2 and TRBJ2-7, with D perhaps TRBD1 (5 bases). This CDR3 is built from 16 residues. The ends were cut back, 3 bases at V and 2 bases at J, with 17 bases in the middle. The germline V gene has CDR1 SGHTA and CDR2 FQGNSA. The CDR3 nucleotides are TGTGCCAGCAGCTTGGCTCAGGGCGGCATGACCTACGAGCAGTACTTC. Translated, it gives CASSLAQGGMTYEQYF.

This chain uses TRBV9 with TRBJ2-3; 7 bases align to TRBD1. V was clipped by 2 bases and J by 2 bases; unmatched bases: 5. Germline lookup yields CDR1 SGDLS and CDR2 YYNGEE. The CDR3 sequence is 15 residues long. CDR3 nucleotides: TGTGCCAGCAGCGTCAGACAGGGAATCACAGATACGCAGTATTTT. Translated, it gives CASSVRQGITDTQYF.

The chain couples TRBV7-9 to TRBJ2-7; 11 bases are shared with TRBD2. The CDR3 sequence is 13 residues long. Germline V gene sequence: CDR1 SEHNR, CDR2 FQNEAQ (reference sequence). J lost 5 bases, V lost 8 bases, and 5 bases had no gene match. The CDR3 spells CASWGTSGNEQYF. In DNA, the CDR3 is TGTGCCAGCTGGGGGACTAGCGGTAACGAGCAGTACTTC.

This clone was found a few times. V and J are TRBV15 and TRBJ2-7, with 9 positions matching TRBD1. CDR3 length equals 15 residues. Germline V gene data show CDR1 as LNHNV and CDR2 as YYDKDF (reference sequence). Trimming removed 1 base from V and 7 bases from J; junction bases left unmatched: 8. The CDR3 nucleotides are TGTGCCACCAGCAGAGGAAACGACGGGACAGGGGAGCAGTACTTC. Its translation: CATSRGNDGTGEQYF.

The chain carries TRBV19 and TRBJ2-7; 7 bases are shared with TRBD2. Looked up from germline, CDR1 is LNHDA and CDR2 is SQIVND (reference sequence). This CDR3 is built from 15 residues. Unmatched junction bases numbered 11, after V lost 6 bases and J lost 3 bases. CDR3 in DNA: TGTGCCAGTAGAGCCTCGGGGGGAGGGCTCTACGAGCAGTACTTC. Amino acids: CASRASGGGLYEQYF.

The chain carries TRBV28 and TRBJ1-5; D unclear. Per germline, CDR1 MDHEN and CDR2 SYDVKM. V was trimmed by 7 bases and J by 3 bases, leaving 10 bases between them. The CDR3 has 13 amino acids. In DNA form, the CDR3 reads TGTGCCAGCAAAAAGGGCTTCAATCAGCCCCAGCATTTT. Amino acids: CASKKGFNQPQHF.

The chain carries TRBV18 and TRBJ1-2; D possibly corresponds to TRBD1 (5 bases). The CDR3 is 15 amino acids. Germline V gene lookup returns CDR1 KGHSH and CDR2 LQKENI. V was shortened by 3 bases and J by 3 bases, with 14 bases between the two germline ends. The CDR3 loop reads CASSPPRGRHYGYTF. DNA for the CDR3: TGTGCCAGCTCACCGCCTCGGGGCCGACACTATGGCTACACCTTC. The whole variable domain, filled in from reference TRBV18 and TRBJ1-2, reads NAGVMQNPRHLVRRRGQEARLRCSPMKGHSHVYWYRQLPEEGLKFMVYLQKENIIDESGMPKERFSAEFPKEGPSILRIQQVVRGDSAAYFCASSPPRGRHYGYTFGSGTRLTVV.

The V call is TRBV7-2, the J call TRBJ2-4, with D possibly matching TRBD1 (6 bases). Trimming shortened V by 5 bases and J by 1 base, and 15 bases separated the two germline ends. Germline loops: CDR1 SGHTA, CDR2 FQGNSA. The CDR3 consists of 16 residues. The CDR3 nucleotides are TGTGCCAGCAGCACCCTACAGGGCTTGGCCAAAAACATTCAGTACTTC. Its protein product is CASSTLQGLAKNIQYF.

CDR3 in DNA: TGTGCCAGCAGCTATTCCGACAGGGGGCGCGGTGATACGCAGTATTTT. It codes for CASSYSDRGRGDTQYF. V and J are TRBV7-9 and TRBJ2-3; 10 bases are shared with TRBD1. With V trimmed by 4 bases and J by 6 bases, 10 bases remained unmatched. The CDR3 covers 16 residues. The germline V gene encodes CDR1 SEHNR and CDR2 FQNEAQ (reference sequence).

This clone was counted a few times. The chain employs TRBV14 and TRBJ1-6; D is uncertain. V lost 0 bases and J 10 bases, leaving 13 bases between the germline ends. The CDR3 runs 15 residues. Germline lookup yields CDR1 SGHDN and CDR2 FVKESK. CDR3 nucleotide sequence: TGTGCCAGCAGCCAAGATACAGAGCTAGGGTCACCCCTCCACTTT. This translates into CASSQDTELGSPLHF.